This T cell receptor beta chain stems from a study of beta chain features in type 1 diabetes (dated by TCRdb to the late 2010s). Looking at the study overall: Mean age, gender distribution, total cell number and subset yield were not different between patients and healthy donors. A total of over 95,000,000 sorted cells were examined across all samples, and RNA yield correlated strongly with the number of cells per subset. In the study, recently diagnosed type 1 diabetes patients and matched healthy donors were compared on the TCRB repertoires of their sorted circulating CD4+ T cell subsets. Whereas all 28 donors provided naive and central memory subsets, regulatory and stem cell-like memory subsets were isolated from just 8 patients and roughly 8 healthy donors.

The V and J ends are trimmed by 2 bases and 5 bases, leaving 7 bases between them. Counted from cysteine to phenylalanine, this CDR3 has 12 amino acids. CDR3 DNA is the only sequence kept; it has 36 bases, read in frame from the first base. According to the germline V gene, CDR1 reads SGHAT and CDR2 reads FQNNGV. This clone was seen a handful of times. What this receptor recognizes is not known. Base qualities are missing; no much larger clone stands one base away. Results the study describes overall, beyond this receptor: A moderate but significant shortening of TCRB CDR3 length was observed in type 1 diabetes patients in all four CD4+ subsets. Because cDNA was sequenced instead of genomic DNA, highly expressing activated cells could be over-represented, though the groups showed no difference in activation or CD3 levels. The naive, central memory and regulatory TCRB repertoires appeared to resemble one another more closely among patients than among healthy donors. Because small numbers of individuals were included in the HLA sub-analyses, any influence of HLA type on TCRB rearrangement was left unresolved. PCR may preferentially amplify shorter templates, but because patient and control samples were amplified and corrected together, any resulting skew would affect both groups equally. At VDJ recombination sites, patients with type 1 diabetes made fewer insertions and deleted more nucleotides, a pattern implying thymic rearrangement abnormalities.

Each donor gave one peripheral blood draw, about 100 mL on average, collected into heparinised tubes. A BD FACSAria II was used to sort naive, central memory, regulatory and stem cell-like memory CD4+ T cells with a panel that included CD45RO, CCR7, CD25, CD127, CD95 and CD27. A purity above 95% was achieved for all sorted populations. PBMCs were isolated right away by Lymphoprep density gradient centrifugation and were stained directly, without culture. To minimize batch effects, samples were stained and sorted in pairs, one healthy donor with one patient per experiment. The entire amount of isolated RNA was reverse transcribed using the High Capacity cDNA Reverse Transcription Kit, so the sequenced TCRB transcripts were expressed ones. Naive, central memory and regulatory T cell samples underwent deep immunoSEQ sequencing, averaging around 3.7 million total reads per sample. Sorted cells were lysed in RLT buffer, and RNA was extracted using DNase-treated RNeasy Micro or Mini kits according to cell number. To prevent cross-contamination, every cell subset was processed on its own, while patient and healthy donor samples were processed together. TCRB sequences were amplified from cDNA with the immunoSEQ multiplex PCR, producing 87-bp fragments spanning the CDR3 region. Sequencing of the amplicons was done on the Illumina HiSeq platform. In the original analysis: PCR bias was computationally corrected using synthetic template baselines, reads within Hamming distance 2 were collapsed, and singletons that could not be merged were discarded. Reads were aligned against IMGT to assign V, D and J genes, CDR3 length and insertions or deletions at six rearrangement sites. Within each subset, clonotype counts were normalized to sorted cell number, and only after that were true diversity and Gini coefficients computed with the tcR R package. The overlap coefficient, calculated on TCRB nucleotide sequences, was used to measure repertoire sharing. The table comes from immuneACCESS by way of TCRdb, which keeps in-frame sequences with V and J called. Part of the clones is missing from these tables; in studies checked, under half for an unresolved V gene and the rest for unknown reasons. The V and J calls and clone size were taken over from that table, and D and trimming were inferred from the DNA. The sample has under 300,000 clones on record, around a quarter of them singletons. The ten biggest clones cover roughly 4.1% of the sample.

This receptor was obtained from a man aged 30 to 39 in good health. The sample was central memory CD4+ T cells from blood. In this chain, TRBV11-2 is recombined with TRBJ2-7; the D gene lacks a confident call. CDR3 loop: CASSLLQNEQYF. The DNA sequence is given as TGTGCCAGCAGCTTACTCCAGAACGAGCAGTACTTC.